Following are 18 T cell receptor beta chains from one sample sequenced in a study of blood T cell repertoires in COVID-19. Profiled with immunoSEQ multiplex PCR; TCRdb holds only in-frame clones, not every one. In the table there are about 120,000 clones, 75% to 85% of which are singletons. Sequencing was carried out using peripheral blood. Every receptor here comes from a woman older than 75 with acute or convalescent COVID-19.

The chain has TRBV2 and TRBJ1-1, with D uncertain. The V gene's germline CDR1 is SNHLY and CDR2 FYNNEI. This CDR3 is 13 amino acids long. V shed 2 bases and J shed 11 bases, with 15 bases lying between them. The CDR3 region has the DNA TGTGCCAGCAGTGAACGTCCGGAGTCAAGGGCTTTCTTT. It codes for CASSERPESRAFF.

The chain has TRBV28 and TRBJ1-1; D unresolved. CDR1 and CDR2 (germline): MDHEN, SYDVKM. The germline V and J ends were trimmed by 8 bases and 3 bases, with 13 bases remaining between them. This CDR3 region has 13 residues. CDR3 nucleotide sequence: TGTGCCAGCCGGTGGAGGGAAGACACTGAAGCTTTCTTT. Its translation: CASRWREDTEAFF. Full variable domain (rest looked up from reference TRBV28 and TRBJ1-1): DVKVTQSSRYLVKRTGEKVFLECVQDMDHENMFWYRQDPGLGLRLIYFSYDVKMKEKGDIPEGYSVSREKKERFSLILESASTNQTSMYLCASRWREDTEAFFGQGTRLTVV.

This clone has a handful of counts. The chain links TRBV19 to TRBJ1-4; D uncertain. The CDR3 runs 13 residues. With 3 bases removed from V and 6 bases from J, the gap between germline ends came to 8 bases. In germline, CDR1 is LNHDA, CDR2 SQIVND (reference sequence). The CDR3 sequence is CASSIAGYEKLFF. The CDR3, as DNA: TGTGCCAGTAGTATTGCGGGCTATGAAAAACTGTTTTTT.

This clone appeared a few times. The V and J genes are TRBV4-3 and TRBJ2-2; perhaps TRBD2 as D (5 bases). The CDR3 totals 17 residues. V lost 4 bases, J lost 3 bases, and 18 bases lay in between. CDR1 LGHNA and CDR2 YSLEER come from the germline V gene. Here the CDR3 reads CASSLSPEVKDTGELFF. CDR3 DNA sequence: TGCGCCAGCAGCCTTTCTCCGGAGGTTAAGGACACCGGGGAGCTGTTTTTT.

J is TRBJ1-1 and V is TRBV6-2 or TRBV6-3; no definite D call. CDR3 length equals 13 residues. Trimming pared 5 bases from V and 5 bases from J, leaving 12 bases between. The germline CDR1 and CDR2 sequences are MNHEY and SVGEGT. In nucleotides, the CDR3 is TGTGCCAGCAGTCTGGGCAGGAGGACTGAAGCTTTCTTT. This codes for CASSLGRRTEAFF.

The count of this clone is one. The chain couples TRBV14 to TRBJ1-1; a weak D match, TRBD1 (5 bases). This CDR3 is built from 15 residues. CDR1 and CDR2 from the germline V gene are SGHDN and FVKESK. Between the trimmed V and J ends, which lost 0 bases and 3 bases, there was a span of 11 bases. CDR3 in DNA: TGTGCCAGCAGCCAAGAGGTGGGGCGCGACACTGAAGCTTTCTTT. This encodes CASSQEVGRDTEAFF.

This clone has just a few counts. The chain couples TRBV7-2 to TRBJ1-2; D is unresolved. The CDR3 has 15 amino acids. Trimming pared 1 base from V and 3 bases from J, leaving 12 bases between. Germline V lookup: CDR1 SGHTA, CDR2 FQGNSA. CDR3 loop: CASSLGGSWDYGYTF. CDR3 coding DNA: TGTGCCAGCAGCTTAGGAGGGAGTTGGGACTATGGCTACACCTTC.

Only a few counts were recorded for this clone. Here the CDR3 reads CSATTDYGYTF. CDR3 DNA: TGCAGTGCTACGACAGACTATGGCTACACCTTC. The chain uses TRBV20-1 and TRBJ1-2, with a weak D call TRBD1 (5 bases). V shed 4 bases and J shed 3 bases, with 6 bases lying between them. Germline assignment: CDR1 DFQATT and CDR2 SNEGSKA (reference sequence). The CDR3 length is 11 residues.

The V gene is TRBV4-2, the J gene TRBJ2-1, with 7 nucleotides matching TRBD2. V lost 1 base, J lost 5 bases, and 5 bases stayed unmatched. Looked up from germline, CDR1 is LGHNA and CDR2 is YNFKEQ. The CDR3 contains 15 residues. CDR3 nucleotide sequence: TGTGCCAGCAGCCAAGGAGGGACTACTAACAATGAGCAGTTCTTC. Amino acids: CASSQGGTTNNEQFF.

This rearrangement joins TRBV2 to TRBJ1-5; 7 nucleotides line up with TRBD1. With V trimmed by 6 bases and J by 6 bases, 20 bases remained unmatched. Germline V gene sequence: CDR1 SNHLY, CDR2 FYNNEI. The CDR3 length is 18 residues. This chain's CDR3 is CASSPPTFLQGDGQPQHF. Here the CDR3 DNA reads TGTGCCAGCAGCCCTCCAACTTTCTTGCAGGGGGACGGTCAGCCCCAGCATTTT.

This sequence joins TRBV29-1 and TRBJ2-1, with TRBD1 as a possible D gene (5 bases). The CDR3 totals 12 residues. The ends were cut back, 4 bases at V and 3 bases at J, with 7 bases in the middle. Germline CDR1 reads SQVTM; CDR2 reads ANQGSEA. The CDR3 loop reads CSVGRDYNEQFF. CDR3 nucleotides: TGCAGCGTTGGCAGGGACTACAATGAGCAGTTCTTC.

The genes are TRBV5-6 and TRBJ1-5; D ambiguous. Germline-derived CDR1 and CDR2 are SGHDT and YYEEEE. The CDR3 is made up of 14 amino acids. The V end lost 0 bases, the J end lost 7 bases, and 11 bases lay between the germline ends. The CDR3 here is CASSLGRLGQPQHF. The CDR3 DNA follows: TGTGCCAGCAGCTTGGGCAGGTTAGGCCAGCCCCAGCATTTT.

J is TRBJ2-3 and V is TRBV4-1; 7 bases agree with TRBD1. The J segment lost 0 bases and the V segment lost 3 bases, leaving 6 bases of the junction unmatched. Germline assignment: CDR1 MGHRA and CDR2 YSYEKL. The CDR3 is 16 amino acids. The CDR3 coding sequence is TGCGCCAGCAGCCATACAGGACAGGAAAGCACAGATACGCAGTATTTT. It specifies CASSHTGQESTDTQYF.

This clone has more than one count but fewer than ten. The chain combines TRBV4-1 with TRBJ1-1; tentatively, D is TRBD1 (5 bases). This CDR3 has 16 amino acids. Germline loops: CDR1 MGHRA, CDR2 YSYEKL. Trimming left V 4 bases short and J 4 bases short, with 19 bases between. Written as DNA, the CDR3 is TGCGCCAGCAGCCGCGCCACAGGAGCCCAGGGCACTGAAGCTTTCTTT. It is translated as CASSRATGAQGTEAFF.

J is TRBJ2-3 and V is TRBV28; 9 bases are shared with TRBD2. The J segment lost 12 bases and the V segment lost 4 bases, leaving 8 bases of the junction unmatched. Germline loops: CDR1 MDHEN, CDR2 SYDVKM. The CDR3 contains 13 residues. The CDR3 loop reads CASSSLAGGPQYF. The CDR3 DNA sequence: TGTGCCAGCAGTTCCCTCGCGGGGGGGCCCCAGTATTTT.

The V gene is TRBV29-1, the J gene TRBJ2-1; D gene uncertain. CDR1 is SQVTM and CDR2 is ANQGSEA in the germline V gene. This CDR3 comprises 12 residues. CDR3 protein: CSGVYSYNEQFF. The CDR3 nucleotides read TGCAGTGGAGTTTACTCCTACAATGAGCAGTTCTTC.

The chain uses TRBV5-1 and TRBJ1-1; 7 bases are shared with TRBD1. This CDR3 region has 14 residues. Germline-derived CDR1 and CDR2 are SGHRS and YFSETQ. V lost 1 base to trimming and J lost 7 bases; unmatched junction nucleotides: 7. This chain's CDR3 is CASSLRQGISEAFF. In DNA, the CDR3 is TGCGCCAGCAGCTTGAGACAGGGTATCAGTGAAGCTTTCTTT.

This chain uses TRBV29-1 with TRBJ2-7; TRBD1 is a possible D gene (6 bases). Trimming pared 4 bases from V and 2 bases from J, leaving 12 bases between. Germline values: CDR1 SQVTM, CDR2 ANQGSEA. This CDR3 contains 13 residues. The CDR3 here is CSVASTGTYEQYF. In DNA form, the CDR3 reads TGCAGCGTTGCTTCCACAGGGACCTACGAGCAGTACTTC.